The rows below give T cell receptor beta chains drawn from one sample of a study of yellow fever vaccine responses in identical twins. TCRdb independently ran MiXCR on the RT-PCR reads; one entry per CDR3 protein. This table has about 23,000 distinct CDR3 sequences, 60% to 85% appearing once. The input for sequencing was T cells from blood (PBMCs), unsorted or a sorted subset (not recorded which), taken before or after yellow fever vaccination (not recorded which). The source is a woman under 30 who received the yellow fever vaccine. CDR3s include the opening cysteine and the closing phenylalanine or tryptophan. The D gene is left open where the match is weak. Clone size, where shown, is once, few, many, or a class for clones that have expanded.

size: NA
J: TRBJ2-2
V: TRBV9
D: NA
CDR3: CASSVNAVGELFF
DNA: TGTGCCAGCAGCGTCAATGCTGTGGGGGAGCTGTTTTTT

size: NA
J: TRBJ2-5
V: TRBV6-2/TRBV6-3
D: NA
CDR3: CASRQLGQETQYF
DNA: TGTGCCAGCAGACAACTAGGGCAAGAGACCCAGTACTTC

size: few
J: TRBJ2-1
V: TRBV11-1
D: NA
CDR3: CASSLAVGGFYEQFF
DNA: TGTGCCAGCAGCTTAGCAGTGGGGGGCTTCTATGAGCAGTTCTTC

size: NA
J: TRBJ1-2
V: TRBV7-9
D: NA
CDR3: CASSRSEGYTF
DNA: TGTGCCAGCAGCCGTTCGGAGGGCTACACCTTC

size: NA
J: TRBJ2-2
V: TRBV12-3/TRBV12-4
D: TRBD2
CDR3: CASSLGLAGTGELFF
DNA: TGTGCCAGCAGTTTAGGACTAGCGGGGACCGGGGAGCTGTTTTTT

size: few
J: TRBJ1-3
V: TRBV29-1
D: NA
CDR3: CSVPGHPGNTIYF
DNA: TGCAGCGTTCCAGGGCACCCTGGAAACACCATATATTTT

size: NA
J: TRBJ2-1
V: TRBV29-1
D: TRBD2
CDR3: CSVREASYNEQFF
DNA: TGCAGCGTCCGGGAGGCTTCCTACAATGAGCAGTTCTTC

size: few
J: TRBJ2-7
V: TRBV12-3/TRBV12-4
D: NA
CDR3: CASSLGSPYEQYF
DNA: TGTGCCAGCAGTTTAGGGTCCCCCTACGAGCAGTACTTC

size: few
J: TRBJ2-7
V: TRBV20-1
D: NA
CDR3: CSARGNRLEFSYEQYF
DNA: TGCAGTGCTAGAGGGAACAGGCTCGAATTCTCTTACGAGCAGTACTTC

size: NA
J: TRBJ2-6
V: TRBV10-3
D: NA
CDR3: CATGGSGANVLTF
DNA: TGTGCCACTGGGGGCTCTGGGGCCAACGTCCTGACTTTC

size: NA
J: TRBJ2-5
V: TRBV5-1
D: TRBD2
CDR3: CASALAGAQETQYF
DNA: TGCGCCAGCGCCCTAGCGGGGGCACAAGAGACCCAGTACTTC

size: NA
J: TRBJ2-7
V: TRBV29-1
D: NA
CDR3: CSVEFSRDEQYF
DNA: TGCAGCGTTGAGTTCTCCCGGGACGAGCAGTACTTC

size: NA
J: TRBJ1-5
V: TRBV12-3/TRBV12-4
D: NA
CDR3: CASSLGGRGNQPQHF
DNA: TGTGCCAGCAGTTTGGGAGGTCGTGGCAATCAGCCCCAGCATTTT

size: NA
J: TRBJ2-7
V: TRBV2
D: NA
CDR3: CASSDRTYEQYF
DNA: TGTGCCAGCAGTGACAGGACCTACGAGCAGTACTTC

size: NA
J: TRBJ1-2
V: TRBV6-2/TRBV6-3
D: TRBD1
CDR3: CASSYSGQGSSGYTF
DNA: TGTGCCAGCAGTTACTCGGGACAGGGGTCCTCTGGCTACACCTTC

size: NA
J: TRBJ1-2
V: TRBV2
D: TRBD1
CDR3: CASSPGQNYGYTF
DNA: TGTGCCAGCAGTCCGGGACAGAACTATGGCTACACCTTC

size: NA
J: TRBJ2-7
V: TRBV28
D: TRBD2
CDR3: CASSLGSSGIPEQYF
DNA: TGTGCCAGCAGTTTAGGGTCTAGCGGGATCCCCGAGCAGTACTTC

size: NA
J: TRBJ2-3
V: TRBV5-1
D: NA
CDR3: CASSIPGATDTQYF
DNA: TGCGCCAGCAGCATTCCAGGGGCCACAGATACGCAGTATTTT

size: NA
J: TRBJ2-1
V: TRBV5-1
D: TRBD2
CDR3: CASSNGGAGYNEQFF
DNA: TGCGCCAGCAGCAACGGGGGAGCGGGATACAATGAGCAGTTCTTC

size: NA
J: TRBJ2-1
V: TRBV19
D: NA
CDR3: CASNGEKASWEQFF
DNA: TGTGCCAGTAATGGGGAAAAGGCGAGTTGGGAGCAGTTCTTC

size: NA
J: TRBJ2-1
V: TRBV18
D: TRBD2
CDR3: CASSPRYSGGSYEQFF
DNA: TGTGCCAGCTCACCGCGGTATAGCGGGGGGAGCTATGAGCAGTTCTTC

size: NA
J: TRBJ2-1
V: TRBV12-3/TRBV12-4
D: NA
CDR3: CASSLATSNEQFF
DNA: TGTGCCAGCAGTTTAGCCACTAGCAATGAGCAGTTCTTC